Given below is one TCR beta chain in context. The length of the CDR3 is 11 residues. The V gene's germline CDR1 is MNHEY and CDR2 SVGAGI. Trimming left V 9 bases short and J 4 bases short, with 9 bases between. During active infection, Seattle patients enrolled and were then monitored through disease. These data originate in a study of blood T cell repertoires in COVID-19. Across the whole study: Acute-phase and convalescent COVID-19 samples originated in the United States, Italy and Spain.

In the authors' methods: Reference gene primer amplification yielded estimated nucleated cell counts. This table comes from immunoSEQ multiplex PCR, and its TCRdb copy is limited to in-frame clones, with some not included. The V and J calls and the clone size are those of that table, but D and trimming were determined from the DNA. The table includes some 300,000 clones, about nine tenths detected once. This receptor was identified in a woman in her 30s with COVID-19, enrolled during active disease. The sample was peripheral blood. This sequence joins TRBV6-5 and TRBJ1-2, with D possibly being TRBD1 (5 bases). The DNA for the CDR3 is TGTGCCAGTTTAGACAGCTATGGCTACACCTTC. Residues: CASLDSYGYTF.